The 20 T cell receptor beta chains below all came from one sample that was sequenced in a study of CD4+ T cells in melanoma. Repertoires were generated with immunoSEQ multiplex PCR, while TCRdb's copy carries only in-frame clones and drops some. The sample comprises fewer than 150,000 clones, about nine tenths of which are singletons, and over 1.5% rests with the top ten. These receptors were taken from a human donor with melanoma.

There are a few counts of this clone. The rearrangement joins TRBV6-5 to TRBJ2-7, with 10 bases fitting TRBD1. From germline, CDR1 is MNHEY and CDR2 SVGAGI. Trimming removed 5 bases from V and 8 bases from J; junction bases left unmatched: 12. The CDR3 is 15 residues long. Written as DNA, the CDR3 is TGTGCCAGCAGTAATCCGGGACAGGGGCTTGTAAAGCAGTACTTC. Residues: CASSNPGQGLVKQYF.

V and J are TRBV5-1 and TRBJ1-1, with TRBD1 matching 9 bases. Germline assignment: CDR1 SGHRS and CDR2 YFSETQ. The V and J ends lost 4 bases and 0 bases, in that order; junction bases with no gene match: 7. The CDR3 totals 16 residues. In nucleotides, the CDR3 is TGCGCCAGCAGCATGGGACAGGGCCGTTTGAACACTGAAGCTTTCTTT. The encoded protein is CASSMGQGRLNTEAFF. The full variable domain, with the rest looked up from reference TRBV5-1 and TRBJ1-1, is KAGVTQTPRYLIKTRGQQVTLSCSPISGHRSVSWYQQTPGQGLQFLFEYFSETQRNKGNFPGRFSGRQFSNSRSEMNVSTLELGDSALYLCASSMGQGRLNTEAFFGQGTRLTVV.

This clone was observed a handful of times. The rearrangement joins TRBV15 to TRBJ1-1, with D hard to call. Germline CDR1 is LNHNV and CDR2 is YYDKDF (reference sequence). The ends were cut back, 8 bases at V and 1 base at J, with 8 bases in the middle. The CDR3 sequence is 12 residues long. As DNA, the CDR3 is TGTGCCACCCGGAAGTGGAACACTGAAGCTTTCTTT. Protein product: CATRKWNTEAFF.

This chain joins TRBV6-1 and TRBJ2-7; a weak D match, TRBD1 (5 bases). Germline V CDR1 and CDR2: MNHNS, SASEGT. The CDR3 runs to 15 residues. V was clipped by 3 bases and J by 0 bases, with 12 bases between them. CDR3 sequence: CASSDQQVLSYEQYF. Here the CDR3 DNA reads TGTGCCAGCAGTGACCAACAGGTCCTCTCCTACGAGCAGTACTTC.

The chain couples TRBV9 to TRBJ1-2; D call uncertain. Trimming took 4 bases from V and 6 from J, leaving 16 bases between them. CDR3 length: 14 amino acids. The V gene's germline CDR1 is SGDLS and CDR2 YYNGEE. CDR3 region: CASSPVDPGHGYTF. CDR3 DNA: TGTGCCAGCAGCCCTGTTGACCCTGGCCATGGCTACACCTTC.

J is TRBJ1-1 and V is TRBV2; D is unclear. From germline, CDR1 is SNHLY and CDR2 FYNNEI. Trimming removed 9 bases from V and 1 base from J, with 12 bases in between. The CDR3 extends over 13 amino acids. The CDR3 coding sequence is TGTGCCAGACGCGTACTGGGGAACACTGAAGCTTTCTTT. It encodes CARRVLGNTEAFF.

The chain employs TRBV7-8 and TRBJ1-5, with 7 positions matching TRBD1. Germline lookup yields CDR1 SGHVS and CDR2 FQNEAQ. Unmatched junction bases numbered 8, after V lost 5 bases and J lost 7 bases. The CDR3 length is 14 residues. For the CDR3, the DNA is TGTGCCAGCAGCCCGGACAGGTCGAGGCAGCCCCAGCATTTT. It translates to CASSPDRSRQPQHF.

The chain recombines TRBV4-1 with TRBJ1-6, with D maybe TRBD1 (5 bases). Trimming cost V 1 base and J 9 bases, with 22 bases left between them. The CDR3 is 18 amino acids. Germline V CDR1 and CDR2: MGHRA, YSYEKL. CDR3 amino acids: CASSQGAQGIPLLSPLHF. The CDR3 DNA is TGCGCCAGCAGCCAAGGGGCTCAGGGTATTCCCCTTCTTTCACCCCTCCACTTT.

The chain couples TRBV9 to TRBJ2-4, with D possibly being TRBD1 (5 bases). The V end lost 2 bases, the J end lost 5 bases, and 11 bases lay between the germline ends. This CDR3 is built from 14 residues. Per germline, CDR1 SGDLS and CDR2 YYNGEE. CDR3 sequence (DNA): TGTGCCAGCAGCGTTGCTGGGGCCGAAAACATTCAGTACTTC. Translated, it gives CASSVAGAENIQYF.

V gene TRBV10-2 combines with J gene TRBJ1-1, with a weak D call TRBD1 (6 bases). Per the germline V gene, CDR1 is WSHSY and CDR2 is SAAADI. This CDR3 has 15 amino acids. Trimming left V 3 bases short and J 1 base short, with 12 bases between. CDR3 sequence: CASSEYRVTNTEAFF. Written as DNA, the CDR3 is TGCGCCAGCAGTGAATACAGGGTCACGAACACTGAAGCTTTCTTT.

The chain employs TRBV6-5 and TRBJ1-2, with D possibly TRBD1 on 6 matching bases. This CDR3 has 14 amino acids. Trimming left V 8 bases short and J 1 base short, with 14 bases between. CDR1 and CDR2 (germline): MNHEY, SVGAGI. The CDR3 sequence is CASRRQGRNYGYTF. CDR3 bases: TGTGCCAGCCGACGTCAGGGGCGTAACTATGGCTACACCTTC.

The V call is TRBV19, the J call TRBJ2-5; 12 bases agree with TRBD2. The CDR3 extends over 18 amino acids. The germline CDR1 and CDR2 sequences are LNHDA and SQIVND (reference sequence). V shed 5 bases and J 7 bases; nucleotides not matched to a gene: 17. The DNA for the CDR3 is TGTGCCAGTAGTCCCTCAGACTTTGGACTAGCGGGGTCGGGGACCCAGTACTTC. This codes for CASSPSDFGLAGSGTQYF.

This sequence joins TRBV9 and TRBJ2-3; D remains ambiguous. The CDR3 has 14 amino acids. V was pared by 1 base and J by 8 bases, with 14 bases between. The germline V gene has CDR1 SGDLS and CDR2 YYNGEE. CDR3 in amino acids: CASSVRAYVGTQYF. The CDR3 DNA is TGTGCCAGCAGCGTAAGAGCTTACGTGGGTACGCAGTATTTT.

J is TRBJ2-1 and V is TRBV9, with D possibly TRBD1 on 5 matching bases. With 0 bases removed from V and 2 bases from J, the gap between germline ends came to 9 bases. Germline lookup yields CDR1 SGDLS and CDR2 YYNGEE. The CDR3 runs to 15 residues. The CDR3 sequence: CASSVDQGTYNEQFF. The CDR3 DNA reads as TGTGCCAGCAGCGTAGACCAGGGCACCTACAATGAGCAGTTCTTC.

V gene TRBV10-3 combines with J gene TRBJ2-3, with D perhaps matching TRBD2 (5 bases). The CDR3 is 13 residues long. Trimming cost V 3 bases and J 4 bases, with 8 bases left between them. Germline V CDR1 and CDR2: ENHRY, SYGVKD. CDR3 DNA sequence: TGTGCCATCAGTGATCGAGGGCCAGATACGCAGTATTTT. This sequence encodes CAISDRGPDTQYF.

The chain is built from TRBV10-2 and TRBJ1-2; D is unresolved. The ends were cut back, 2 bases at V and 5 bases at J, with 15 bases in the middle. The CDR3 extends over 15 amino acids. CDR1 and CDR2 from the germline V gene are WSHSY and SAAADI. Written as DNA, the CDR3 is TGCGCCAGCAGTGAGCTCCAGAGCTTGTCGTATGGCTACACCTTC. Protein sequence: CASSELQSLSYGYTF.

The chain joins TRBV7-6 to TRBJ1-2; D perhaps matches TRBD1 (6 bases). V lost 5 bases and J lost 7, with 23 bases in between. CDR1 is SGHVS, CDR2 FNYEAQ, per germline. This CDR3 has 16 residues. This chain's CDR3 is CASSPELTGLASGYTF. Written as DNA, the CDR3 is TGTGCCAGCAGCCCGGAACTGACAGGTCTCGCTTCTGGCTACACCTTC.

The chain employs TRBV6-5 and TRBJ2-1; 8 bases agree with TRBD2. Germline V lookup: CDR1 MNHEY, CDR2 SVGAGI. Germline trimming cut 0 bases from V and 4 bases from J; bases unmatched to any gene: 5. This CDR3 region has 16 residues. The CDR3 region has the DNA TGTGCCAGCAGTTACTCCCGCGGGGGGATATACAATGAGCAGTTCTTC. Translation: CASSYSRGGIYNEQFF.

This rearrangement joins TRBV2 to TRBJ2-5, with unresolved D. Trimming removed 4 bases from V and 7 bases from J, with 13 bases in between. The CDR3 extends over 13 amino acids. Germline values: CDR1 SNHLY, CDR2 FYNNEI. The CDR3 nucleotides read TGTGCCAGCAGTGCGGACCCTCTGGGGACCCAGTACTTC. Amino acids: CASSADPLGTQYF.

This chain uses TRBV29-1 with TRBJ1-1, with TRBD1 matching 9 bases. Germline V gene lookup returns CDR1 SQVTM and CDR2 ANQGSEA. The CDR3 spans 14 residues. The junction had 7 bases not matched to a gene; V was cut back by 4 bases and J by 4 bases. The CDR3 sequence is CSVGRDREFTEAFF. The CDR3 nucleotides read TGCAGCGTTGGTCGGGACAGGGAATTCACTGAAGCTTTCTTT.